These 14 T cell receptor beta chains were sequenced from one sample in a study of blood T cell repertoires in COVID-19. Method: immunoSEQ multiplex PCR; TCRdb's copy keeps in-frame clones and lacks some. This table has around 200,000 clones, around 85% appearing once. The sequencing input was PBMCs or T cells enriched from blood (not recorded which). All receptors come from a man aged 40-49 years who had recovered from COVID-19.

Comments on this clone: Other DNA sequences of this sample code for an identical CDR3. The V and J genes are TRBV7-8 and TRBJ1-2; D is possibly TRBD1 (6 bases). Germline CDR1 and CDR2: SGHVS and FQNEAQ. V lost 6 bases and J lost 2, with 10 bases in between. The CDR3 consists of 13 residues. The CDR3 loop is CASSLGQNYGYTF. In DNA form, the CDR3 reads TGTGCCAGCAGTCTAGGACAGAACTATGGCTACACCTTC.

This clone appeared a few times. This rearrangement joins TRBV4-1 to TRBJ1-5; a weak D match, TRBD1 (6 bases). The CDR3 extends over 14 amino acids. Trimming removed 4 bases at V and 3 bases at J, with 10 bases between. Germline CDR1 and CDR2: MGHRA and YSYEKL. CDR3 DNA sequence: TGCGCCAGCAGCCTCGACAGGTTCAATCAGCCCCAGCATTTT. It codes for CASSLDRFNQPQHF.

The chain links TRBV3-1 (or the pseudogene TRBV3-2) to TRBJ2-2; no clear D. Germline-derived CDR1 and CDR2 are LGHDT and YNNKEL (reference sequence). The CDR3 length is 13 residues. V was shortened by 4 bases and J by 6 bases, with 9 bases between the two germline ends. The CDR3 loop is CASSPSGSGELFF. The CDR3 bases are TGTGCCAGCAGCCCTAGTGGATCCGGGGAGCTGTTTTTT.

The genes are TRBV19 and TRBJ2-2; 12 bases align to TRBD2. The CDR3 covers 15 residues. The ends lost 9 bases at V and 3 bases at J; junction bases unmatched: 5. Germline lookup yields CDR1 LNHDA and CDR2 SQIVND (reference sequence). The DNA of the CDR3 is TGTGCCAGCTGGCCTAGCGGGAGGGACACCGGGGAGCTGTTTTTT. Its translation: CASWPSGRDTGELFF.

Only one count was recorded for this clone. The genes are TRBV5-1 and TRBJ2-7, with 7 positions matching TRBD2. J gave up 4 bases and V 4 bases, and 5 bases lay outside the gene matches. The CDR3 is 13 amino acids. Germline loops: CDR1 SGHRS, CDR2 YFSETQ. The CDR3 nucleotides are TGCGCCAGCAGCCGGGGACTAAATTACGAGCAGTACTTC. Its translation: CASSRGLNYEQYF.

This chain connects TRBV30 to TRBJ2-1, with TRBD2 matching 7 bases. The ends lost 5 bases at V and 6 bases at J; junction bases unmatched: 13. Germline CDR1 reads GTSNPN; CDR2 reads SVGIG (reference sequence). The CDR3 contains 15 residues. The CDR3 sequence is CAWRRGRERGNEQFF. CDR3 nucleotide sequence: TGTGCCTGGCGGAGAGGGCGGGAGAGGGGCAATGAGCAGTTCTTC.

The gene calls are TRBV19 and TRBJ1-2; 9 positions agree with TRBD1. CDR3 size: 14 residues. With 7 bases clipped from V and 8 bases from J, the junction kept 11 bases outside the gene matches. The V gene's germline CDR1 is LNHDA and CDR2 SQIVND (reference sequence). The CDR3 DNA sequence: TGTGCCAGTACCACCGGACAGGGGAGGAAGGGCTACACCTTC. It translates to CASTTGQGRKGYTF.

The chain has TRBV5-5 and TRBJ1-1; D perhaps matches TRBD1 (6 bases). V lost 4 bases and J lost 1, with 11 bases in between. The CDR3 sequence is 14 residues long. CDR1 and CDR2 (germline): SGHKS, YYEKEE (reference sequence). CDR3 sequence reads: CASSTTDRNTEAFF. CDR3 nucleotide sequence: TGTGCCAGCAGCACGACGGACAGGAACACTGAAGCTTTCTTT. Full variable domain (remainder filled in from reference TRBV5-5 and TRBJ1-1): DAGVTQSPTHLIKTRGQQVTLRCSPISGHKSVSWYQQVLGQGPQFIFQYYEKEERGRGNFPDRFSARQFPNYSSELNVNALLLGDSALYLCASSTTDRNTEAFFGQGTRLTVV.

V gene TRBV10-3 combines with J gene TRBJ2-1; 9 nucleotides agree with TRBD1. Germline lookup yields CDR1 ENHRY and CDR2 SYGVKD. With 0 bases clipped from V and 8 bases from J, the junction kept 8 bases outside the gene matches. The length of the CDR3 is 16 residues. As DNA, the CDR3 is TGTGCCATCAGTGAGTCGGTACAGGGGGCGAACGATGAGCAGTTCTTC. Its protein product is CAISESVQGANDEQFF.

This clone was seen a single time. The chain is built from TRBV15 and TRBJ2-7, with 8 bases that match TRBD2. The CDR3 covers 15 residues. The germline V gene has CDR1 LNHNV and CDR2 YYDKDF (reference sequence). V was clipped by 6 bases and J by 2 bases; unmatched bases: 9. The CDR3 coding sequence is TGTGCCACCAGTACCGGGACTAGGGGAGCCTACGAGCAGTACTTC. Translating it yields CATSTGTRGAYEQYF.

The chain joins TRBV19 to TRBJ2-7; the D gene is possibly TRBD2 (5 bases). This CDR3 has 15 amino acids. V dropped 4 bases and J dropped 7 bases, with 20 bases sitting between them. Germline V lookup: CDR1 LNHDA, CDR2 SQIVND (reference sequence). CDR3 in amino acids: CASSTVALQAGEQYF. Here the CDR3 DNA reads TGTGCCAGTAGTACGGTAGCTCTCCAGGCGGGTGAGCAGTACTTC.

The chain recombines TRBV28 with TRBJ2-5, with D unclear. CDR1 and CDR2 (germline): MDHEN, SYDVKM. This CDR3 is built from 13 residues. Trimming shortened V by 6 bases and J by 5 bases, and 13 bases separated the two germline ends. CDR3 nucleotide sequence: TGTGCCAGCAGGAATACTCCCGTGGAGACCCAGTACTTC. It is translated as CASRNTPVETQYF.

The V and J genes are TRBV13 and TRBJ2-7; a possible D gene is TRBD1 (6 bases). The germline V gene encodes CDR1 PRHDT and CDR2 FYEKMQ (reference sequence). CDR3 size: 16 residues. V dropped 5 bases and J dropped 4 bases, with 21 bases sitting between them. As DNA, the CDR3 is TGTGCCAGCAGCACCAGGTTGGGACATGAACTATACGAGCAGTACTTC. Translation gives CASSTRLGHELYEQYF. The full variable domain, in which reference TRBV13 and TRBJ2-7 provide the parts outside the CDR3, is AAGVIQSPRHLIKEKRETATLKCYPIPRHDTVYWYQQGPGQDPQFLISFYEKMQSDKGSIPDRFSAQQFSDYHSELNMSSLELGDSALYFCASSTRLGHELYEQYFGPGTRLTVT.

V is TRBV9 and J is TRBJ2-7, with D maybe TRBD1 (5 bases). Trimming removed 3 bases at V and 4 bases at J, with 11 bases between. Germline V lookup: CDR1 SGDLS, CDR2 YYNGEE. CDR3 size: 13 residues. CDR3 loop: CASSGSDSYEQYF. The CDR3 nucleotides read TGTGCCAGCAGCGGATCCGACAGTTACGAGCAGTACTTC. The full variable domain, with the rest looked up from reference TRBV9 and TRBJ2-7, is DSGVTQTPKHLITATGQRVTLRCSPRSGDLSVYWYQQSLDQGLQFLIQYYNGEERAKGNILERFSAQQFPDLHSELNLSSLELGDSALYFCASSGSDSYEQYFGPGTRLTVT.